This T cell receptor (beta chain) came from a study of CD8+CD57+ T cells in acquired aplastic anemia (dated by TCRdb to 2016 to 2019). For context, the study as a whole: On average, sorted CD4+ and CD8+ cells yielded around 3.5 ug of extracted DNA, with a range of about 0.17 to 27.4 ug. CD8+CD57+ expansion was defined as frequency above the mean frequency observed in healthy subjects.

A remark on this clonotype: Its recognized antigen is unknown. One junction end disagrees with the germline gene, perhaps due to a read error.

The paper as a whole reports these results and caveats: No significant difference in CD8+ Simpson's diversity was found between patients and healthy controls (P=0.060). Although under 35 CD8+ CDR3 sequences were shared by patients and controls, these sequences appeared highly expressed in patients and within the immunodominant clones of patients.

Looking up the germline V gene (reference sequence) yields CDR1 LNHNV and CDR2 YYDKDF. Counted from cysteine to phenylalanine, this CDR3 has 12 amino acids. Just CDR3 DNA is preserved here, 36 bases in frame from base 1. The patients picked for sequencing were ones in whom flow cytometry had shown an expansion of CD8+CD57+ cells. Every patient had a diagnosis of severe acquired aplastic anemia based on International Study of Aplastic Anemia and Agranulocytosis and Camitta criteria. No patient had received any therapy when blood was sampled. In the study, sorted CD4+ and CD8+ blood T cells from patients with severe aplastic anemia and from healthy subjects underwent deep sequencing of TCR repertoires. In the USA, patient enrollment took place under clinicaltrials.gov protocols 00001620, 01623167, 00001397, 00071045, 00081523 and 00961064. Ficoll-Paque density gradient centrifugation was used to isolate peripheral blood mononuclear cells. Before DNA was extracted, CD4+ and CD8+ T cells were sorted using either FACS or magnetic beads.

Genomic DNA served as template for TCR beta VDJ combination and CDR3 sequence profiling. An Illumina HiSeq 2000 was used for TCR repertoire sequencing. In the authors' own workflow: TRBV/TRBJ rearrangement plots, CDR3 size and DJ length profiles, and Simpson's diversity index were used to evaluate the repertoires. The most abundant DNA sequence in the deep sequencing data was defined as the immunodominant clone. CDR3 amino acid sequences were checked for sharing across subjects and were also compared against the VDJdb database and published repertoires. The raw public reads went through TCRdb reprocessing: fastp at Q25, MiXCR clone calling, in-frame beta chains kept. Rows are combined by CDR3 protein, so each entry shows the most common genes and DNA. Clone size and V and J calls follow TCRdb, not the original study. The sample table lists roughly 280,000 distinct CDR3 sequences, 45% to 65% of them with a count of one. The ten largest clonotypes hold around 1.2% of the sample.

The specimen sequenced was sorted CD4+, CD8+, or CD8+CD57+ T cells (not recorded which) from PBMCs. This receptor was identified in a human donor with aplastic anemia. The chain is made from TRBV15 and TRBJ2-5, with TRBD1 matching 10 junction bases. For the CDR3, the sequence is CATSRDRGTQNF. The nucleotides read TGTGCCACCAGCAGGGACAGGGGGACCCAGAACTTC.